This entry lists 5 T cell receptor beta chains sequenced from one sample in a study of T cells in localized non-small cell lung cancer. The table came from immunoSEQ multiplex PCR; TCRdb's copy has only in-frame clones and leaves some out. Of roughly 25,000 clones in the sample, more than 75% are singletons; the top ten hold 6.1%. The material was PBMCs, obtained before any cancer treatment. The origin of the receptors is a man between 40 and 75 years old with stage II lung adenocarcinoma.

The chain uses TRBV5-6 and TRBJ2-1; D remains unclear. Trimming removed 3 bases from V and 1 base from J, with 11 bases in between. The CDR3 extends over 15 amino acids. Germline CDR1 is SGHDT and CDR2 is YYEEEE. As DNA, the CDR3 is TGTGCCAGCAGCTCCTCCCACAGTTCCTACAATGAGCAGTTCTTC. Protein sequence: CASSSSHSSYNEQFF.

In nucleotides, the CDR3 is TGTGCCAGCAGCCAACTGGGAGGTCCTGGAGGAGAGACCCAGTACTTC. Protein: CASSQLGGPGGETQYF. This rearrangement joins TRBV14 to TRBJ2-5; weak D call: TRBD2 (6 bases). Per germline, CDR1 SGHDN and CDR2 FVKESK. The V gene lost 2 bases and the J gene lost 4 bases, with 17 bases spanning the gap. The CDR3 extends over 16 amino acids.

The chain recombines TRBV7-3 with TRBJ1-6; no reliable D call. The germline V gene encodes CDR1 SGHTA and CDR2 FQGTGA. The V gene lost 2 bases and the J gene lost 14 bases, with 13 bases spanning the gap. The CDR3 is 13 amino acids. In DNA, the CDR3 is TGTGCCAGCAGCTTAGAGTCCTCGCACGCCCTCCACTTT. It codes for CASSLESSHALHF.

This clone was detected only a few times. The chain carries TRBV19 and TRBJ2-4; possibly TRBD2 for D (5 bases). V shed 1 base and J shed 0 bases, with 13 bases lying between them. Looked up from germline, CDR1 is LNHDA and CDR2 is SQIVND (reference sequence). The CDR3 loop spans 17 amino acids. CDR3 coding DNA: TGTGCCAGTAGTATAGTCAATCCGGGGATAGCCAAAAACATTCAGTACTTC. Translating it yields CASSIVNPGIAKNIQYF. The variable domain in full, with the rest retrieved from reference TRBV19 and TRBJ2-4, is DGGITQSPKYLFRKEGQNVTLSCEQNLNHDAMYWYRQDPGQGLRLIYYSQIVNDFQKGDIAEGYSVSREKKESFPLTVTSAQKNPTAFYLCASSIVNPGIAKNIQYFGAGTRLSVL.

The chain is built from TRBV18 and TRBJ2-4, with a possible D match to TRBD1 (6 bases). CDR1 and CDR2 from the germline V gene are KGHSH and LQKENI. The CDR3 has 16 amino acids. V shed 1 base and J shed 8 bases, with 18 bases lying between them. The CDR3 sequence: CASSPRNRVSGDIQYF. Written as DNA, the CDR3 is TGTGCCAGCTCACCACGGAACAGGGTGTCAGGGGACATTCAGTACTTC. The full variable domain, in which reference TRBV18 and TRBJ2-4 provide the parts outside the CDR3, is NAGVMQNPRHLVRRRGQEARLRCSPMKGHSHVYWYRQLPEEGLKFMVYLQKENIIDESGMPKERFSAEFPKEGPSILRIQQVVRGDSAAYFCASSPRNRVSGDIQYFGAGTRLSVL.